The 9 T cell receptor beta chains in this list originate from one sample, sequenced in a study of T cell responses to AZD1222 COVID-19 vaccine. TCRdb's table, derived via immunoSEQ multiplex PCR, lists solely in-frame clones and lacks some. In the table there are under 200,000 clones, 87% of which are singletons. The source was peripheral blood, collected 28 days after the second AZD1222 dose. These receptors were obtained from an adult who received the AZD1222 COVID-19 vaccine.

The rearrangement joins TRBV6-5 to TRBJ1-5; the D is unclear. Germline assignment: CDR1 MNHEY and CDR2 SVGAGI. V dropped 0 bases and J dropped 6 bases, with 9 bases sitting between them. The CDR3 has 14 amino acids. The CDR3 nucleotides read TGTGCCAGCAGTTACTCGAAGACGGTTCAGCCCCAGCATTTT. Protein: CASSYSKTVQPQHF.

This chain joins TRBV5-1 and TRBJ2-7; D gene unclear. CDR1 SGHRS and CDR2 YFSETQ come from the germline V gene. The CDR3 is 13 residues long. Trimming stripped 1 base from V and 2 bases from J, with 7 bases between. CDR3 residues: CASSLTDPYEQYF. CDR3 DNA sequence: TGCGCCAGCAGCTTGACAGACCCCTACGAGCAGTACTTC.

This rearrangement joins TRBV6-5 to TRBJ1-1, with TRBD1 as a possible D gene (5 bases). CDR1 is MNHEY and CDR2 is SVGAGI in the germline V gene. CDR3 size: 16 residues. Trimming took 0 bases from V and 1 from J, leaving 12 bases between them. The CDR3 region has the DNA TGTGCCAGCAGTTACTCGAAGGGGTTGAGGAACACTGAAGCTTTCTTT. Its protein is CASSYSKGLRNTEAFF.

Here the CDR3 DNA reads TGCGCCAGCAGCCCAGACAGGGACCTAGCCAAAAACATTCAGTACTTC. It specifies CASSPDRDLAKNIQYF. This chain connects TRBV5-1 to TRBJ2-4; 7 nucleotides agree with TRBD1. The germline CDR1 and CDR2 sequences are SGHRS and YFSETQ. V was pared by 4 bases and J by 0 bases, with 7 bases of the junction left unmatched. The CDR3 length is 16 residues.

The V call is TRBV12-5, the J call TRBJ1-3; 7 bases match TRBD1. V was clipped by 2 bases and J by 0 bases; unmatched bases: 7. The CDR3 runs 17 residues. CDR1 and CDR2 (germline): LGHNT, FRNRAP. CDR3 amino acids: CASGLIVDRASGNTIYF. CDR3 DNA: TGTGCTAGTGGTTTGATAGTCGACAGGGCCTCTGGAAACACCATATATTTT.

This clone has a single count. CDR3: CASSGLAGATLEQFF. CDR3 nucleotide sequence: TGCGCCAGCAGTGGCCTAGCGGGGGCCACTCTAGAGCAGTTCTTC. V usage is TRBV10-2 and J usage is TRBJ2-1; 10 nucleotides align to TRBD2. With V trimmed by 4 bases and J by 10 bases, 10 bases remained unmatched. CDR1 is WSHSY and CDR2 is SAAADI in the germline V gene. The CDR3 totals 15 residues.

The CDR3 DNA sequence: TGTGCCAGCAGAATGCAGGGGGCGCGAGCTTTCTTT. It is translated as CASRMQGARAFF. The V call is TRBV4-2, the J call TRBJ1-1, with 8 bases lining up with TRBD1. CDR1 is LGHNA and CDR2 is YNFKEQ in the germline V gene. The CDR3 contains 12 residues. V lost 6 bases and J lost 10; bases outside the gene matches: 7.

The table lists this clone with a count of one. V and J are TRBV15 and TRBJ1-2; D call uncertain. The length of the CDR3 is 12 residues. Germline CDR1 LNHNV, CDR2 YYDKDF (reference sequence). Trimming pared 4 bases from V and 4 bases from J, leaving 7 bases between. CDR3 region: CATSTPVYGYTF. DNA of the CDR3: TGTGCCACCAGCACGCCAGTCTATGGCTACACCTTC.

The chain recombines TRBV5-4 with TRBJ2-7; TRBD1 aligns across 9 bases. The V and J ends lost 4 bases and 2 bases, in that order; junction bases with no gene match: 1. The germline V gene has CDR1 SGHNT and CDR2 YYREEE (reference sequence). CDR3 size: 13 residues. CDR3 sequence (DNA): TGTGCCAGCAGCCGGGACAGGGCCTACGAGCAGTACTTC. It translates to CASSRDRAYEQYF.